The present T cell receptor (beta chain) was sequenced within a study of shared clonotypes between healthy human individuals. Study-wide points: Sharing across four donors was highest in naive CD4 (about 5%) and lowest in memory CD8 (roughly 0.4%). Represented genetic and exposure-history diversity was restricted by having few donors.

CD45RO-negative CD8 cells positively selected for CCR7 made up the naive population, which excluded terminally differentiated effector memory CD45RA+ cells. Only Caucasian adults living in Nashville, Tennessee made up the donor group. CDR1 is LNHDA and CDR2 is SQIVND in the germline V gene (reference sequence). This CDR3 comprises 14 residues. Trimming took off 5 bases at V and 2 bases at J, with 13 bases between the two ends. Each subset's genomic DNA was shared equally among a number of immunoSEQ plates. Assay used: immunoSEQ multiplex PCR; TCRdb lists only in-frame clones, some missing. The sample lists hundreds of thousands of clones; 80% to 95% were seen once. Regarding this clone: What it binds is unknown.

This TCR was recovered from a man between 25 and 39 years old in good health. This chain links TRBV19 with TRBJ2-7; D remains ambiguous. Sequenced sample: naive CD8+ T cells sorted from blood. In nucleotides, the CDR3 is TGTGCCAGTAGTGTTGAACTCAGCCCCTACGAGCAGTACTTC. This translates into CASSVELSPYEQYF.